The 8 T cell receptor beta chains given below trace back to one sample, sequenced in a study of cytomegalovirus exposure and HLA in healthy donors. The PCR ran on 60 Vbeta and 13 Jbeta primers. Produced via immunoSEQ multiplex PCR; TCRdb's table is partial and in-frame only. The sample gives 150,000 to 200,000 clones, under 85% of which show up once; roughly 2.8% is in the top ten. Sequenced sample: PBMCs. The receptors were sampled from a male donor in good health and CMV-seronegative.

The rearrangement links TRBV19 to TRBJ2-3, with 10 bases matching TRBD1. Germline V gives CDR1 LNHDA, CDR2 SQIVND (reference sequence). The CDR3 spans 16 residues. V gave up 4 bases and J gave up 6 bases; unmatched junction bases: 10. The chain's CDR3 is CASSKRTGQGLDTQYF. DNA of the CDR3: TGTGCCAGTAGTAAGAGGACGGGACAGGGGTTGGATACGCAGTATTTT.

The table lists this clone with a few counts. The V gene is TRBV15, the J gene TRBJ1-2, with D maybe TRBD1 (6 bases). This CDR3 comprises 15 residues. V was pared by 3 bases and J by 6 bases, with 17 bases between. Per germline, CDR1 LNHNV and CDR2 YYDKDF (reference sequence). CDR3 coding DNA: TGTGCCACCAGCAGTCCCTTTTGGGGGCGCAATGGCTACACCTTC. Its protein is CATSSPFWGRNGYTF.

The chain couples TRBV5-1 to TRBJ2-5; D call uncertain. Trimming shortened V by 4 bases and J by 3 bases, and 4 bases separated the two germline ends. Germline V gene sequence: CDR1 SGHRS, CDR2 YFSETQ. The CDR3 has 11 residues. The CDR3 reads CASSVEETQYF. CDR3 nucleotide sequence: TGCGCCAGCAGCGTCGAAGAGACCCAGTACTTC.

The chain employs TRBV9 and TRBJ2-3, with 9 bases aligning to TRBD1. In germline, CDR1 is SGDLS, CDR2 YYNGEE. Trimming cost V 0 bases and J 4 bases; bases outside gene matches: 3. CDR3 length: 15 residues. The CDR3 here is CASSVGQGVADTQYF. The CDR3 DNA follows: TGTGCCAGCAGCGTAGGACAGGGGGTCGCAGATACGCAGTATTTT.

The chain carries TRBV27 and TRBJ1-2; 12 nucleotides align to TRBD1. Germline loops: CDR1 MNHEY, CDR2 SMNVEV (reference sequence). This CDR3 is 14 amino acids long. With 8 bases clipped from V and 6 bases from J, the junction kept 7 bases outside the gene matches. The CDR3 nucleotides are TGTGCCAGCTGGGACAGGGGGCTTAGGGATGGCTACACCTTC. Translated: CASWDRGLRDGYTF.

The genes are TRBV4-2 and TRBJ2-3, with TRBD2 identical over 8 bases. Germline CDR1 is LGHNA and CDR2 is YNFKEQ. CDR3 length: 18 amino acids. V shed 7 bases, J shed 0 bases, and the junction held 15 bases outside the gene matches. CDR3 DNA sequence: TGTGCCAGCACCCCGGGACGGGAGGGGTTTTCTAGCACAGATACGCAGTATTTT. Translated: CASTPGREGFSSTDTQYF.

A few counts support this clone. This rearrangement joins TRBV7-2 to TRBJ1-2, with no clear D. V was shortened by 3 bases and J by 8 bases, with 10 bases between the two germline ends. The germline V gene has CDR1 SGHTA and CDR2 FQGNSA. This CDR3 spans 12 amino acids. The CDR3 DNA sequence: TGTGCCAGCAGCTTCTCATTCTACGGCTACACCTTC. Translation gives CASSFSFYGYTF. The full variable domain, completed using reference TRBV7-2 and TRBJ1-2, is GAGVSQSPSNKVTEKGKDVELRCDPISGHTALYWYRQSLGQGLEFLIYFQGNSAPDKSGLPSDRFSAERTGGSVSTLTIQRTQQEDSAVYLCASSFSFYGYTFGSGTRLTVV.

The V gene is TRBV7-3, the J gene TRBJ1-5, with 11 bases fitting TRBD1. V gave up 8 bases and J gave up 0 bases; unmatched junction bases: 15. CDR3 length: 19 residues. The germline gives CDR1 SGHTA, CDR2 FQGTGA. CDR3 protein: CASPSEGDRGDGSNQPQHF. CDR3 nucleotides: TGTGCCAGCCCTTCGGAGGGGGACAGGGGGGACGGTAGCAATCAGCCCCAGCATTTT.